This T cell receptor (beta chain) was obtained from a study of T-cell memory formation after mild COVID-19 listed by TCRdb under 2021. With respect to the entire study: TCR sequence clusters from the two donors were largely donor specific. In two donors, T-cell clones that expanded and contracted after mild COVID-19 were followed by sequencing TCRalpha and TCRbeta repertoires longitudinally. Two young, previously healthy adult volunteers, one female and one male, were included in the cohort.

The instrument was an Illumina NovaSeq 6000. Using 5'RACE with constant-segment primers, TCRalpha and TCRbeta cDNA libraries were constructed, with sample barcodes and unique molecular identifiers added in the process. Trizol reagent was used to extract RNA from every sample. The libraries were amplified in two PCR steps, and the second step added a second sample barcode and Illumina TruSeq adapters. Sequencing of libraries was performed on an Illumina NovaSeq with 2 x 150 bp paired-end reads. The study's processing was this. Demultiplexing of reads and collapsing into UMI-guided consensus sequences were performed with migec v1.2.7. Using mixcr v2.1.11, the UMI consensuses were aligned to TRA and TRB V and J templates and assembled into clonotypes. Clonotypes were classified as expanded or contracted when called significant by both edgeR and NoisET, with noise models trained on biological replicates. edgeR calls used a false discovery rate-adjusted p below 0.01 and a log2 fold-change threshold of 1. PCA with hierarchical clustering of max-normalized trajectories of the 1000 most abundant clonotypes was used as exploratory dynamics analysis. Separately sequenced CD4+ and CD8+ repertoires were used to assign the CD4 or CD8 phenotype of responding clones. Using fastp at Q25 and MiXCR, TCRdb reprocessed the public reads and kept productive beta chains. Rows with a matching CDR3 protein are joined into one entry that keeps the most common DNA and genes. The V and J calls here are based on TCRdb, not the publication. The sample table holds more than 250,000 distinct CDR3 sequences, of which about a sixth were seen once. Clones ranked in the top ten supply around 23% of the sample.

A distance of 4 bases separates the germline ends of V and J, which lose 3 bases and 7 bases respectively. CDR1 is given as LGHDT and CDR2 as YNNKEL, both from the germline V gene (reference sequence). The CDR3 numbers 12 residues from cysteine through phenylalanine. CDR3 DNA only is kept here, 36 bases in frame from base 1. Study-wide findings and limitations: Only a couple of mild cases were covered by the study, and larger cohorts that include severe cases with pre-infection samples were considered necessary. Some responding clones were detected in pre-infection memory, suggesting pre-existing cross-reactive memory T cells joined the SARS-CoV-2 response. SARS-CoV-2 specificity was not confirmed for the second-wave clones peaking on day 37. Clones contracting from day 15 to 85 had balanced CD4/CD8 phenotypes, while a second wave expanding from day 15 to 37 was biased towards CD4+. Contracting CD4+ clones were located mainly in the CM and EM memory subsets, whereas CD8+ clones were found to be enriched in EMRA.

Ficoll-Paque density gradient centrifugation was the method used to isolate PBMCs. The table lists this clonotype with a few counts. Which antigen it targets is not known. The input lacks base qualities; no much larger clone sits a single base away. This chain is built from TRBV3-1 and TRBJ1-6, with the D segment identity uncertain. The TCR sequence derives from a man aged 18 to 29 who had mild COVID-19 (a few samples of this study predate the infection). The sample titles of this study are shuffled in the database, so cell type and time point are left out; the donor was told from shared clones. The source material was PBMCs or a T cell subset sorted from them (not recorded which). The DNA reads as follows: TGTGCCAGCAGCCACATAAATTCACCCCTCCACTTT. This is translated as CASSHINSPLHF.